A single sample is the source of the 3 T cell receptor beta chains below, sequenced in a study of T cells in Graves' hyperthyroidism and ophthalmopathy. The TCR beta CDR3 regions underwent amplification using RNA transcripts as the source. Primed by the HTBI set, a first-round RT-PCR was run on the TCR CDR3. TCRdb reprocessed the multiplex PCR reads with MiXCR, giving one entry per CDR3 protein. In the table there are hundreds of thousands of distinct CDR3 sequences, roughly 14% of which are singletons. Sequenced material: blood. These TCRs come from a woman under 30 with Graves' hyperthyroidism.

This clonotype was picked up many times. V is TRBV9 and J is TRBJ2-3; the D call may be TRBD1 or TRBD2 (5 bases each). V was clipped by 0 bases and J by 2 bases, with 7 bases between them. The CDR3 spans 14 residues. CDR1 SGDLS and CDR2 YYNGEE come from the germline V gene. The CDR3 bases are TGTGCCAGCAGCGTAGACGGGACCACAGATACGCAGTATTTT. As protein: CASSVDGTTDTQYF.

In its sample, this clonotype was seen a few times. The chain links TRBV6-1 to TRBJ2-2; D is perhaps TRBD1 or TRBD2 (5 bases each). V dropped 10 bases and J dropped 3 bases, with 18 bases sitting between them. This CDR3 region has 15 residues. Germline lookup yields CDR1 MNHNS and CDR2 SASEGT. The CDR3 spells CAISPRDHHTGELFF. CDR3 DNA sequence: TGTGCCATCTCACCCCGGGACCACCACACCGGGGAGCTGTTTTTT.

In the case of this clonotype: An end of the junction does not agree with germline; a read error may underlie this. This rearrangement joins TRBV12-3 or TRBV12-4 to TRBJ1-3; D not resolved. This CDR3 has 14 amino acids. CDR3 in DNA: TGTGCCAGCAGTCCGGGCCTATCTGTAAACACCATATATTTT. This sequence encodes CASSPGLSVNTIYF.